Presented here are 27 T cell receptor beta chains from one specimen sequenced in a study of T-cell memory formation after mild COVID-19. TCRdb re-called the 5' RACE reads with MiXCR, one entry per CDR3 protein. The data show about 540,000 distinct CDR3 sequences, roughly 22% seen once. The sequencing sample was made of PBMCs or a T cell subset sorted from them (not recorded which). Receptors were obtained from an adult woman who had mild COVID-19 (a few samples of this study predate the infection). Cell type and time point are not known.

CDR3 sequence reads: CASSRTSGGNYEQYF. The CDR3 region has the DNA TGTGCCAGCAGCCGTACTAGCGGGGGTAACTACGAGCAGTACTTC. The chain has TRBV7-3 and TRBJ2-7, with 11 bases aligning to TRBD2. Germline V CDR1 and CDR2: SGHTA, FQGTGA. The length of the CDR3 is 15 residues. V was pared by 5 bases and J by 3 bases, with 6 bases of the junction left unmatched.

There are a few counts of this clonotype. V and J are TRBV12-3 or TRBV12-4 and TRBJ2-2; D uncertain. The CDR3 is 14 residues long. V lost 3 bases and J 2 bases, leaving 7 bases between the germline ends. CDR3 sequence reads: CASSLWHNTGELFF. The CDR3 DNA sequence: TGTGCCAGCAGTTTGTGGCACAACACCGGGGAGCTGTTTTTT.

The rearrangement links TRBV7-9 to TRBJ2-7; D possibly corresponds to TRBD2 (6 bases). Per germline, CDR1 SEHNR and CDR2 FQNEAQ (reference sequence). This CDR3 spans 16 amino acids. Trimming took off 0 bases at V and 10 bases at J, with 22 bases between the two ends. CDR3 DNA sequence: TGTGCCAGCAGCTTAGCGCGGGGCACCGCGAGGTTCGGCCAGTACTTC. Its translation: CASSLARGTARFGQYF. The full variable domain, completed using reference TRBV7-9 and TRBJ2-7, is DTGVSQNPRHKITKRGQNVTFRCDPISEHNRLYWYRQTLGQGPEFLTYFQNEAQLEKSRLLSDRFSAERPKGSFSTLEIQRTEQGDSAMYLCASSLARGTARFGQYFGPGTRLTVT.

This clonotype turned up a few times. This rearrangement joins TRBV19 to TRBJ2-4; 7 positions agree with TRBD2. The CDR3 covers 14 residues. With 4 bases clipped from V and 3 bases from J, the junction kept 3 bases outside the gene matches. Per germline, CDR1 LNHDA and CDR2 SQIVND (reference sequence). CDR3 sequence: CASSKGTNKNIQYF. DNA of the CDR3: TGTGCCAGTAGTAAGGGGACTAACAAAAACATTCAGTACTTC. The entire variable domain, with the rest obtained from reference TRBV19 and TRBJ2-4, is as follows: DGGITQSPKYLFRKEGQNVTLSCEQNLNHDAMYWYRQDPGQGLRLIYYSQIVNDFQKGDIAEGYSVSREKKESFPLTVTSAQKNPTAFYLCASSKGTNKNIQYFGAGTRLSVL.

This chain connects TRBV7-9 to TRBJ1-2; D possibly corresponds to TRBD1 (5 bases). CDR3 length: 16 amino acids. CDR1 and CDR2 from the germline V gene are SEHNR and FQNEAQ (reference sequence). Trimming stripped 5 bases from V and 4 bases from J, with 20 bases between. The CDR3 DNA is TGTGCCAGCAGCCCCCAGGGCAGAGACGGAATCTATGGCTACACCTTC. Translation: CASSPQGRDGIYGYTF.

The V gene is TRBV12-3 or TRBV12-4, the J gene TRBJ2-6; TRBD1 agrees at 7 bases. The CDR3 loop spans 18 amino acids. The V gene end was trimmed by 4 bases and the J gene end by 2 bases; junction bases not matched to a gene: 11. The CDR3 here is CASSSLDRVLTGANVLTF. CDR3 nucleotides: TGTGCCAGCAGTTCTTTAGACAGGGTGCTAACTGGGGCCAACGTCCTGACTTTC.

This clonotype came up a few times. The chain recombines TRBV20-1 with TRBJ2-7, with 7 nucleotides matching TRBD2. This CDR3 has 13 residues. With V trimmed by 6 bases and J by 1 base, 6 bases remained unmatched. Germline-derived CDR1 and CDR2 are DFQATT and SNEGSKA (reference sequence). The CDR3 DNA sequence: TGCAGTGCCACCCCGGGACTATCCTACGAGCAGTACTTC. Its protein is CSATPGLSYEQYF.

This clonotype has a handful of counts. The chain employs TRBV7-9 and TRBJ2-3; 9 positions agree with TRBD2. V lost 5 bases, J lost 5 bases, and 5 bases stayed unmatched. The germline V gene encodes CDR1 SEHNR and CDR2 FQNEAQ (reference sequence). This CDR3 is built from 14 residues. The CDR3 protein is CASSRILAGDTQYF. The DNA of the CDR3 is TGTGCCAGCAGCCGGATACTAGCGGGAGATACGCAGTATTTT.

The chain links TRBV4-1 to TRBJ1-4; TRBD1 matches 8 bases. In germline, CDR1 is MGHRA, CDR2 YSYEKL. There are 17 residues in the CDR3. The J segment lost 3 bases and the V segment lost 0 bases, leaving 6 bases of the junction unmatched. The CDR3 sequence is CASSQETAGGPNEKLFF. CDR3 DNA sequence: TGCGCCAGCAGCCAAGAAACTGCAGGGGGCCCTAATGAAAAACTGTTTTTT.

There are many counts of this clonotype. J is TRBJ1-2 and V is TRBV15, with 8 nucleotides matching TRBD1. J gave up 8 bases and V 0 bases, and 8 bases lay outside the gene matches. CDR1 is LNHNV and CDR2 is YYDKDF in the germline V gene (reference sequence). This CDR3 comprises 15 residues. This chain's CDR3 is CATSRDRETGEGYTF. CDR3 nucleotide sequence: TGTGCCACCAGCAGAGATCGTGAGACAGGGGAGGGCTACACCTTC.

The rearrangement uses TRBV3-1 and TRBJ2-7, with 9 bases that match TRBD2. The germline V gene encodes CDR1 LGHDT and CDR2 YNNKEL (reference sequence). The CDR3 sequence is 16 residues long. The ends lost 2 bases at V and 4 bases at J; junction bases unmatched: 9. CDR3 loop: CASSQQGLAKWYEQYF. CDR3 DNA sequence: TGTGCCAGCAGCCAACAAGGACTAGCGAAATGGTACGAGCAGTACTTC.

The chain couples TRBV29-1 to TRBJ2-2; 8 bases are shared with TRBD1. The CDR3 has 15 amino acids. Losses at the gene ends were 3 bases for V and 4 bases for J; bases not matched to a gene: 7. Germline V gene lookup returns CDR1 SQVTM and CDR2 ANQGSEA. The CDR3 reads CSVEESGTGTGELFF. CDR3 in DNA: TGCAGCGTTGAGGAGTCCGGGACAGGCACCGGGGAGCTGTTTTTT.

This clonotype was seen only a few times. CDR3 loop: CASIGQGWADTQYF. CDR3 nucleotide sequence: TGTGCCAGCATCGGACAGGGGTGGGCAGATACGCAGTATTTT. This sequence joins TRBV12-3 or TRBV12-4 and TRBJ2-3; 9 nucleotides match TRBD1. V shed 7 bases, J shed 4 bases, and the junction held 6 bases outside the gene matches. The CDR3 is 14 residues long.

This rearrangement joins TRBV29-1 to TRBJ2-1; perhaps TRBD2 as D (6 bases). Germline lookup yields CDR1 SQVTM and CDR2 ANQGSEA. This CDR3 has 14 residues. Deletions cut 6 bases from V and 2 bases from J, with 14 bases between. This CDR3 is CSVFWRRAYNEQFF. DNA for the CDR3: TGCAGCGTCTTTTGGAGGAGGGCCTACAATGAGCAGTTCTTC.

This clonotype showed up just a few times. The chain joins TRBV7-9 to TRBJ2-3, with D tentatively TRBD1 (6 bases). Looked up from germline, CDR1 is SEHNR and CDR2 is FQNEAQ (reference sequence). The CDR3 has 15 amino acids. Trimming took 5 bases from V and 2 from J, leaving 14 bases between them. The CDR3 coding sequence is TGTGCCAGCAGCCCACTGGACAGCTACACAGATACGCAGTATTTT. This codes for CASSPLDSYTDTQYF.

The CDR3 DNA reads TGTGCCAGCAGCTTAGCGCGCCGGTGGGAGACCCAGTACTTC. Translated, it gives CASSLARRWETQYF. This rearrangement joins TRBV11-2 to TRBJ2-5; D is undetermined. The V gene's germline CDR1 is SGHAT and CDR2 FQNNGV. V shed 1 base and J shed 5 bases, with 11 bases lying between them. The CDR3 runs 14 residues.

This clonotype was observed a handful of times. CDR3 bases: TGTGCCAGCAGTCACAGGGGGCGGGTGGGAGAGACCCAGTACTTC. Protein product: CASSHRGRVGETQYF. The chain employs TRBV6-5 and TRBJ2-5, with 9 bases fitting TRBD1. The CDR3 consists of 15 residues. CDR1 is MNHEY, CDR2 SVGAGI, per germline. After removal of 5 bases from V and 4 bases from J, the junction contained 8 bases not matched to a gene.

There are a few counts of this clonotype. This sequence joins TRBV6-2 or TRBV6-3 and TRBJ2-5, with 9 bases aligning to TRBD1. V lost 6 bases to trimming and J lost 5 bases; unmatched junction nucleotides: 10. This CDR3 is built from 15 residues. CDR1 is MNHEY and CDR2 is SVGEGT in the germline V gene. CDR3 nucleotide sequence: TGTGCCAGCAGGCGTTCGACAGGGGGTTCGGAGACCCAGTACTTC. The encoded protein is CASRRSTGGSETQYF.

The chain uses TRBV7-9 and TRBJ2-7, with D hard to call. Trimming pared 2 bases from V and 2 bases from J, leaving 7 bases between. Per germline, CDR1 SEHNR and CDR2 FQNEAQ (reference sequence). There are 13 residues in the CDR3. CDR3 sequence: CASSLQVPYEQYV. Here the CDR3 DNA reads TGTGCCAGCAGCTTACAGGTTCCCTACGAGCAGTACGTC.

The chain has TRBV4-1 and TRBJ2-1; D gene unclear. The CDR3 runs 12 residues. Between the trimmed V and J ends, which lost 3 bases and 5 bases, there was a span of 5 bases. Germline CDR1 MGHRA, CDR2 YSYEKL. CDR3 sequence: CASSHRNNEQFF. The CDR3 nucleotides are TGCGCCAGCAGCCACCGTAACAATGAGCAGTTCTTC.

This clonotype has a handful of counts. The gene calls are TRBV2 and TRBJ2-1, with 10 positions matching TRBD2. The V and J ends lost 8 bases and 14 bases, in that order; junction bases with no gene match: 9. Germline V lookup: CDR1 SNHLY, CDR2 FYNNEI. This CDR3 is built from 12 residues. The CDR3 loop is CASGEREGPKFF. The DNA of the CDR3 is TGTGCCAGCGGAGAGCGGGAGGGCCCTAAGTTCTTC.

In its sample, this clonotype was seen many times. This rearrangement joins TRBV5-6 to TRBJ1-2; 12 bases agree with TRBD1. CDR1 and CDR2 (germline): SGHDT, YYEEEE. V gave up 0 bases and J gave up 3 bases; unmatched junction bases: 9. CDR3 length equals 18 residues. CDR3 residues: CASSLARDRGRLDYGYTF. The CDR3 nucleotides are TGTGCCAGCAGCTTGGCCCGGGACAGGGGGCGCCTAGACTATGGCTACACCTTC.

The CDR3 nucleotides read TGTGCCAGCACCCCTACCATAGTGAACACTGAAGCTTTCTTT. Its translation is CASTPTIVNTEAFF. V and J are TRBV12-3 or TRBV12-4 and TRBJ1-1; no definite D call. The CDR3 length is 14 residues. The germline V and J ends were trimmed by 7 bases and 0 bases, with 12 bases remaining between them.

This clonotype was detected a few times. V is TRBV29-1 and J is TRBJ1-1; D may be TRBD1 (5 bases). This CDR3 is 13 amino acids long. V lost 7 bases, J lost 0 bases, and 12 bases lay in between. The germline CDR1 and CDR2 sequences are SQVTM and ANQGSEA. The CDR3 nucleotides read TGCAGCGGAGCGGGACGGATGAACACTGAAGCTTTCTTT. It codes for CSGAGRMNTEAFF.

This clonotype was observed a few times. The chain recombines TRBV5-6 with TRBJ2-1; 14 bases map to TRBD2. CDR1 SGHDT and CDR2 YYEEEE come from the germline V gene. The ends lost 4 bases at V and 3 bases at J; junction bases unmatched: 6. The CDR3 has 17 residues. The DNA for the CDR3 is TGTGCCAGCAGCCATGGGACTAGCGGGAGAGGCTACAATGAGCAGTTCTTC. Protein sequence: CASSHGTSGRGYNEQFF.

This chain connects TRBV7-9 to TRBJ2-7; 12 bases agree with TRBD2. From germline, CDR1 is SEHNR and CDR2 FQNEAQ (reference sequence). After removal of 2 bases from V and 7 bases from J, the junction contained 9 bases not matched to a gene. The length of the CDR3 is 16 residues. The DNA of the CDR3 is TGTGCCAGCAGCTTAATACTAGCGGGAGGTGAATGGGAGCAGTACTTC. It specifies CASSLILAGGEWEQYF.

The sample holds a few counts of this clonotype. J is TRBJ2-7 and V is TRBV5-1; D gene uncertain. The CDR3 has 14 residues. Germline V gene sequence: CDR1 SGHRS, CDR2 YFSETQ. Trimming shortened V by 0 bases and J by 2 bases, and 9 bases separated the two germline ends. The CDR3, as DNA: TGCGCCAGCAGCTTGGACGGGTCCCCCTACGAGCAGTACTTC. This gives the protein CASSLDGSPYEQYF.